This T cell receptor (beta chain) was recovered during a study of CD8+ T cells in alopecia areata. Germline V CDR1 and CDR2: MNHEY, SMNVEV (reference sequence). Trimming shortened V by 6 bases and J by 3 bases, and 15 bases separated the two germline ends. There are 14 residues in the CDR3. cDNA serving as the sequencing template came from extracted, reverse transcribed RNA. TCRdb's copy holds only in-frame clones and misses some; the assay was immunoSEQ multiplex PCR. Here the sample spans 150,000 to 250,000 clones, roughly 50% being singletons. Documented treatment: oral pan-JAK inhibitor, 5-10 mg twice daily.

The chain recombines TRBV27 with TRBJ2-7; TRBD1 or TRBD2 may be the D gene (5 bases each). The sequencing used CD4+ T cells sorted from blood, collected at week 24, from a patient treated with tofacitinib. The receptor was derived from a human donor with alopecia areata. The CDR3 sequence: CASSPDRDLYEQYF. For the CDR3, the DNA is TGTGCCAGCAGCCCTGACCGGGACCTCTACGAGCAGTACTTC.